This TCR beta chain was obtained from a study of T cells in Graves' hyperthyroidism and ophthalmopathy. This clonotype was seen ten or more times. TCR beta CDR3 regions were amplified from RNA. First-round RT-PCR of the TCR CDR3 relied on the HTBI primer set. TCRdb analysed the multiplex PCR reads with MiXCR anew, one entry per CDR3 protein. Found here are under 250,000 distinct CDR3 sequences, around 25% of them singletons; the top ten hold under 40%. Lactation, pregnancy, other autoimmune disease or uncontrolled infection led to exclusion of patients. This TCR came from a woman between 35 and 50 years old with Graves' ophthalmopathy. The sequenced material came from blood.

This CDR3 is CASGGTGRKTQYF. For the CDR3, the DNA is TGTGCCAGCGGAGGGACAGGGCGGAAGACCCAGTACTTC. The J gene is TRBJ2-5, the V gene TRBV6-5; the match to TRBD1 covers 9 bases. The CDR3 extends over 13 amino acids. V lost 8 bases and J lost 6; bases outside the gene matches: 7. Looked up from germline, CDR1 is MNHEY and CDR2 is SVGAGI.